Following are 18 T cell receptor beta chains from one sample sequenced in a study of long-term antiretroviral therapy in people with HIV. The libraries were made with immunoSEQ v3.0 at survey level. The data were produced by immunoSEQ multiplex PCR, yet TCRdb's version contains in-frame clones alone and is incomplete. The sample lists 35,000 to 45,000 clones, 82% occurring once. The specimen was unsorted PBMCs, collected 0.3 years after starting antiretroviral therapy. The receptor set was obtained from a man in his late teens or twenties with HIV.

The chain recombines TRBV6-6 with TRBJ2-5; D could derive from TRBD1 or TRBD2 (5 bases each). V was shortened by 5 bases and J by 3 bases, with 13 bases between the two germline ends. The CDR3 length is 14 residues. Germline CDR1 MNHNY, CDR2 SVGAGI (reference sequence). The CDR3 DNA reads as TGTGCCAGCAGTCCCCGGGACGGAAAAGAGACCCAGTACTTC. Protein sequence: CASSPRDGKETQYF.

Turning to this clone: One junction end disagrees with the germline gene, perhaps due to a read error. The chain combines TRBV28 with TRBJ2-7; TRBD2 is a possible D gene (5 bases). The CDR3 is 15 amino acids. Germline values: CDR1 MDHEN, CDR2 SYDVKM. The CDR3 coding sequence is TGTGCCAGCAGTTCCGGACGGGATGCCCTCTTCGAGGAGTACTTC. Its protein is CASSSGRDALFEEYF.

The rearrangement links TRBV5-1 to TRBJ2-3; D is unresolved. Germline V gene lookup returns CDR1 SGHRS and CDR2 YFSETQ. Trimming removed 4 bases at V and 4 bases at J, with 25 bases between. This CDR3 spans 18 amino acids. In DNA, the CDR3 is TGCGCCAGCAGCGGAGACAAGAATTGGGTCCCGTCGGCAGATACGCAGTATTTT. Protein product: CASSGDKNWVPSADTQYF.

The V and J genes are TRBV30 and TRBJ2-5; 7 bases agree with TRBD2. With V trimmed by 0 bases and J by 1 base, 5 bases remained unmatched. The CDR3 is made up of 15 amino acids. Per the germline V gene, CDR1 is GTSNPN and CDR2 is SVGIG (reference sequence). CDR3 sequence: CAWSVRWGGQETQYF. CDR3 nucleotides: TGTGCCTGGAGTGTACGATGGGGGGGCCAAGAGACCCAGTACTTC.

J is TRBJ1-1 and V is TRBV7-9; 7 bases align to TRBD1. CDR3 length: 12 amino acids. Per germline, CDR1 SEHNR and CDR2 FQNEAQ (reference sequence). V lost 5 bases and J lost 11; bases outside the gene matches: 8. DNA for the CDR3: TGTGCCAGCAGCCCGACAGGGTTTGGGGCTTTCTTT. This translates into CASSPTGFGAFF. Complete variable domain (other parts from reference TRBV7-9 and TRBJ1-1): DTGVSQNPRHKITKRGQNVTFRCDPISEHNRLYWYRQTLGQGPEFLTYFQNEAQLEKSRLLSDRFSAERPKGSFSTLEIQRTEQGDSAMYLCASSPTGFGAFFGQGTRLTVV.

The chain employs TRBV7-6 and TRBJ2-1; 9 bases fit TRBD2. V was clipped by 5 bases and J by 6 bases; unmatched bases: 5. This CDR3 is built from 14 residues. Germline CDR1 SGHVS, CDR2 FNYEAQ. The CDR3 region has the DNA TGTGCCAGCAGCCAGGGACTAGCCAGCAATGAGCAGTTCTTC. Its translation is CASSQGLASNEQFF. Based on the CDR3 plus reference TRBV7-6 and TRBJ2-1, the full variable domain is GAGVSQSPRYKVTKRGQDVALRCDPISGHVSLYWYRQALGQGPEFLTYFNYEAQQDKSGLPNDRFSAERPEGSISTLTIQRTEQRDSAMYRCASSQGLASNEQFFGPGTRLTVL.

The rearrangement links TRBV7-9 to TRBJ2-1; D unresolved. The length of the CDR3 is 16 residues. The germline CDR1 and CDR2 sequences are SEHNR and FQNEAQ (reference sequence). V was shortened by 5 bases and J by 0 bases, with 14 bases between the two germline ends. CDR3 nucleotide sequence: TGTGCCAGCAGCCCCACCTCGAGAGGCTCCTACAATGAGCAGTTCTTC. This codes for CASSPTSRGSYNEQFF.

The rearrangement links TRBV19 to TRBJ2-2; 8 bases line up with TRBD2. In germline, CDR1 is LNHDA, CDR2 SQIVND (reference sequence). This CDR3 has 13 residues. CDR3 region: CASGGVGTGELFF. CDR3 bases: TGTGCGAGCGGGGGAGTAGGCACCGGGGAGCTGTTTTTT.

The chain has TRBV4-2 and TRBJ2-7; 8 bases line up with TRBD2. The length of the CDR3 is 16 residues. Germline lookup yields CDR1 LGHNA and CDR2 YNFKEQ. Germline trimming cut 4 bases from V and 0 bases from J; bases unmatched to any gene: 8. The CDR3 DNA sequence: TGTGCCAGCAGCCTAATGGGAGCGGGGGACTCCTACGAGCAGTACTTC. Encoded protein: CASSLMGAGDSYEQYF.

In DNA, the CDR3 is TGTGCCAGCAGCCCGGACAGGAGGGTTCTGGATGGCTACACCTTC. Translating it yields CASSPDRRVLDGYTF. The chain couples TRBV14 to TRBJ1-2; 7 nucleotides agree with TRBD1. The germline V gene encodes CDR1 SGHDN and CDR2 FVKESK. The CDR3 sequence is 15 residues long. The ends lost 4 bases at V and 6 bases at J; junction bases unmatched: 11.

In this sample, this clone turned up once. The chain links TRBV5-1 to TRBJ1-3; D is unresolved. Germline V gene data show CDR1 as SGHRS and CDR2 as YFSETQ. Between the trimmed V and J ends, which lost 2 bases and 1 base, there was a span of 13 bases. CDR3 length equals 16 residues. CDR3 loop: CASSLKEQSSGNTIYF. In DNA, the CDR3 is TGCGCCAGCAGCTTAAAAGAGCAGTCTTCTGGAAACACCATATATTTT.

The CDR3 region has the DNA TGTGCCAGCAGTACAGGGGCGGGAGAGACCCAGTACTTC. This gives the protein CASSTGAGETQYF. This rearrangement joins TRBV6-5 to TRBJ2-5, with 7 bases lining up with TRBD1. Germline V gives CDR1 MNHEY, CDR2 SVGAGI. V lost 5 bases to trimming and J lost 4 bases; unmatched junction nucleotides: 4. The CDR3 totals 13 residues.

Here the CDR3 DNA reads TGCGCCAGCAGCCAACCTCTGAGACGGAACACTGAAGCTTTCTTT. This sequence encodes CASSQPLRRNTEAFF. This sequence joins TRBV4-1 and TRBJ1-1, with D unclear. The germline gives CDR1 MGHRA, CDR2 YSYEKL. The CDR3 loop spans 15 amino acids. Deletions cut 2 bases from V and 1 base from J, with 11 bases between.

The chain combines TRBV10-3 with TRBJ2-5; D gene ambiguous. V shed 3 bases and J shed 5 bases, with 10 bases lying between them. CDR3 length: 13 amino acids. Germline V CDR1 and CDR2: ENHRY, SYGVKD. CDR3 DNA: TGTGCCATCAGTGAAGGCACCCGGGAGACCCAGTACTTC. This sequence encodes CAISEGTRETQYF.

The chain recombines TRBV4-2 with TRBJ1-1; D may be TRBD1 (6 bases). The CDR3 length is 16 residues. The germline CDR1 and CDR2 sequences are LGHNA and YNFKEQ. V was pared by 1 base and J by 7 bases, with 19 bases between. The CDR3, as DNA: TGTGCCAGCAGCCAAGGGCCAGGGGCCAATAACGGTGAAGCTTTCTTT. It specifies CASSQGPGANNGEAFF.

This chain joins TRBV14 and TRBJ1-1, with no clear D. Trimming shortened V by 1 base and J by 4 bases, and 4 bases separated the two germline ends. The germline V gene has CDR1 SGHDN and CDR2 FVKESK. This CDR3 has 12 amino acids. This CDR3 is CASSQASTEAFF. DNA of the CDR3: TGTGCCAGCAGCCAAGCAAGCACTGAAGCTTTCTTT.

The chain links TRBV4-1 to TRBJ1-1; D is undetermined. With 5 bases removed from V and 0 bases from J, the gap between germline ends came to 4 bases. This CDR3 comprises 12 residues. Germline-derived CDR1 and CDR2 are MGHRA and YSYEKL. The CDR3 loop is CASSWMNTEAFF. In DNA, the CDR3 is TGCGCCAGCAGCTGGATGAACACTGAAGCTTTCTTT.

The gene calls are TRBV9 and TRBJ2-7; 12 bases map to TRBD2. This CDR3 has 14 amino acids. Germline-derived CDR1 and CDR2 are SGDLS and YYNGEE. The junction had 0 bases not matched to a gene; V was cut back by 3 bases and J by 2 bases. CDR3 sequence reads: CASSASGRAYEQYF. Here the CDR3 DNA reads TGTGCCAGCAGCGCTAGCGGGAGGGCCTACGAGCAGTACTTC.